This T cell receptor beta chain was sequenced during a study of cytomegalovirus exposure and HLA in healthy donors listed by TCRdb under 2017. At the level of the whole study: In an earlier analysis of some 610 of the donors, 250 to 350 Gb of sequence data and 90 million to 120 million unique TCR beta sequences from 150 million to 200 million T cells were reported. About 280 gigabases of sequencing data and approximately 91 million unique TCR sequences made up an early release that covered approximately 700 HLA-typed donors. The genetic ancestry cluster associated with self-reported Caucasian donors included around 76% of the roughly 400 genotyped donors. The study aimed to test whether signatures of past pathogen exposure could be identified by cataloging public T cell receptors. The T cell repertoires of 666 subjects were profiled by immunosequencing and related to cytomegalovirus serostatus. A separate validation cohort of about 110 different subjects was used in addition to the roughly 670-subject first cohort. The study combined high-throughput TCR immunosequencing, statistical association of individual TCRs with disease status, and machine learning to predict cytomegalovirus infection status. A later analysis re-examined previously published TCR beta repertoires from more than 600 donors and added high-resolution HLA genotyping to investigate patterns of TCR occurrence. Rather than using new phenotypic data, the later analysis identified candidate immune exposures from TCR beta sequences and from how often those sequences occurred across donors. To decide whether each TCR beta V gene segment behaved as functional or pseudogenic, an earlier analysis of some 600 of the donors relied on high-throughput TCR beta sequencing. Donor age, sex, ethnicity and CMV serostatus were collected together with the repertoire data. A later genetic analysis used genome-wide SNP genotypes for about 65% of the roughly 700 donors, treating that subset as a discovery cohort. All discovery cohort repertoires had been generated using a single sequencing platform. Both class I and class II loci were covered by HLA typing, at four-digit resolution. The number of typed donors differed by locus: 629-630 for A, B, C, DRB1 and DQB1; some 500 for DQA1; over 600 for DPA1; and roughly 470 for DPB1. A few DR-DQ haplotypes were handled as single units for association and clustering because linkage in the cohort was strong. Among some 410 genotyped donors of the cohort, an average of roughly 230,000 unique TCR beta nucleotide sequences was sequenced per donor, of which 15% to 20% were non-productive.

A note on this clone: This receptor's antigen is unknown. Within one base of it there is no much larger clone, and no base qualities were kept.

Here is what the overall study found, with its caveats: The classifier was reported to diagnose cytomegalovirus status with high specificity and sensitivity in both the original cohort and the validation cohort. Because counts were too low, fewer than 20 rarely observed V segments, including chromosome 9 orphons, were excluded from the earlier analysis of 500 to 700 of the donors. According to a later analysis, TCR association rates differed among HLA loci, with DRB1 alleles showing the most associated TCRs and HLA-C alleles showing the fewest. HLA typing was unavailable for some donors at each locus, so association tests used only the typed subset. The only immune exposure information available for the cohort was CMV serostatus. A further reported finding was that TCR beta sequences accurately predicted the HLA-A and HLA-B alleles for most subjects in the first cohort. Compared with the approximately 710-donor mean, donors in an Asian-associated ancestry cluster had fewer N-insertions in productive TCRs, according to a later genetic analysis. Several of the top co-occurrence clusters appeared to be linked to parvovirus B19, influenza, CMV and Epstein-Barr virus, according to a later analysis. Some IMGT-functional V segments, including TRBV6-2 and TRBV6-3, could not be distinguished by the 87-base-pair reads and were therefore excluded. Presence/absence analyses assumed roughly uniform sequencing depth across donors, an assumption that may not hold. A later genetic analysis associated a missense DCLRE1C variant with V-gene and J-gene trimming of TCR beta chains, and an independent cohort replicated the association. This cohort had only TCR beta chains sequenced, and the lack of alpha or paired-chain data limited which features could be detected. The sequencing pipeline was judged likely to have produced a cluster of highly shared sequence variants as a technical artifact. While some public TCRs were present in many individuals, most TCR sequences turned up only very rarely across donors. According to the authors, the approach could potentially be generalized to other disease states and immunological phenotypes. The study listed approximately 160 TCR beta chains as associated with cytomegalovirus. Most CMV-associated TCR beta chains appeared to be HLA-restricted in a later analysis, and the HLA associations seemed to be driven largely by CMV exposure. In an earlier analysis of roughly 560 of the donors, most TCR beta V segments were observed in productive rearrangements about 87% or about 30% of the time, broadly matching IMGT annotations. In a later analysis, HLA-associated TCR beta chains showed more clonal expansion and lower generation probabilities than non-associated chains that were equally common. A few of the identified cytomegalovirus-associated TCR beta chains were confirmed in vitro to be specific for cytomegalovirus antigens. Correlated functional status among segregating V segments might reflect linkage disequilibrium, but an unknown experimental factor could not be ruled out. At a false discovery rate of 0.05, a later analysis linked 16,951 TCR beta sequences to specific HLA alleles. When HLA alleles, especially DR and DQ, strongly co-occurred, TCR associations were difficult to assign to individual alleles.

The germline V gene (reference sequence) specifies GTSNPN as CDR1 and SVGIG as CDR2. The CDR3 numbers 12 residues from cysteine through phenylalanine. Only CDR3 DNA is held: 36 bases, read in frame from base 1. V lost 3 bases and J lost 3 bases; the stretch between them is 6 bases long. Preparation of the library involved the immunoSEQ multiplex PCR assay. The multiplex PCR relied on a mix of 60 forward primers for TCR Vbeta segments and 13 reverse primers for TCR Jbeta segments. The CDR3 region of rearranged TCR beta genes was amplified from genomic DNA with a multiplex PCR assay. Amplified TCR beta libraries were sequenced as 87-base-pair reads on the Illumina HiSeq System. For the original study's pipeline: Across the 600 to 700 repertoires, a later analysis counted roughly 84 million unique TCR beta chains, 8.5 million to 12 million of which were shared by at least two donors. A nearest-neighbor algorithm error-corrected the raw reads and collapsed the reads into unique sequences, merging closely related sequences to remove PCR and sequencing errors. CDR3 sequences were aligned to IMGT reference sequences to assign V, D and J gene segments. Each retained sequence needed at least a six-nucleotide match to both a V gene segment and a J gene segment. A rearrangement was called productive if the CDR3 had no stop codons and remained in frame with V and J, and every other rearrangement was called non-productive. Following IMGT convention, CDR3 was defined as the stretch from the second conserved V-encoded cysteine up to the conserved J-encoded phenylalanine. The earlier analysis of approximately 500 of the donors excluded sequences that lacked an unambiguous match to a single V gene segment. An earlier analysis of 587 of the donors classified V segments as functional when productive rearrangements were above 56.7% and as segregating when the standard deviation between donors was above 5%. A statistical classification framework was built for diagnosing cytomegalovirus status from the catalog of TCR beta chain sequences. A later analysis assigned V and J genes by comparing TCR nucleotide sequences with IMGT/GENE-DB human TR gene sequences. Using the TCRdist pipeline, a later analysis assigned CDR3 sequences along with most-parsimonious VDJ recombination scenarios. A later analysis defined each TCR beta chain by its CDR3 amino acid sequence plus V-gene family, and excluded reads lacking a unique V-gene family. To address suspected cross-contamination and a sequencing artifact, a later analysis removed a few hundred highly shared, low-generation-probability nucleotide sequences. A later analysis calculated a clonal expansion index for each public chain from normalized within-repertoire ranks of inferred template counts. A later analysis computed generation probabilities with a VDJ recombination model fitted to out-of-frame rearrangements, and checked the results against IGoR. A later analysis scored TCR-TCR, TCR-HLA and TCR-CMV co-occurrence with hypergeometric tests, applying a repertoire-size bias correction to TCR pairs. To estimate false discovery rates, a later analysis permuted the HLA or CMV assignments 20 times. In a later analysis, co-occurring TCRs were grouped using DBSCAN, and TCRdist sequence similarity was added for clustering within HLA-allele-positive subsets. For co-occurrence clustering, repertoires with fewer than 30,000 or more than 120,000 public chains were excluded, along with four or five repertoires with anomalous nucleotide sharing. The source is immuneACCESS, and TCRdb retained only in-frame sequences with V and J called. Part of the clones is not carried over; for the studies checked, unresolved V genes explain less than half of this, and the remainder is unexplained. That table gives V, J and clone size, and the DNA gave D and trimming. The sample contains 150,000 to 200,000 clones, about three quarters of them found a single time. The top ten constitute 0.95% to 1.4% of the sample.

The cohort consisted of some 670 healthy bone marrow donors. At the time of sampling, all cohort members were nominally healthy, though unrecorded immune exposures were likely present. The donor was CMV seronegative and belonged to the group of under 400 seronegative cohort members. Each donor provided a peripheral blood sample, and peripheral blood mononuclear cells were used for TCR beta sequencing. Genomic DNA was extracted from the blood cell samples with the Qiagen DNeasy Blood Extraction Kit. The source is a woman aged 40-49 years in good health and CMV-seronegative. Material for sequencing was PBMCs. This sequence uses TRBV30 and TRBJ1-3; the D gene is perhaps TRBD1, from 5 matching bases. This receptor carries the CDR3 CAWRTDGNTIYF. The nucleotides read TGTGCCTGGAGGACAGATGGAAACACCATATATTTT.